The subject of this entry is one T cell receptor beta chain. The antigen remains unidentified. This sample was taken from a study of T cells after yellow fever vaccination. Germline V gene sequence: CDR1 SGHTA, CDR2 FQGNSA. V dropped 5 bases and J dropped 3 bases, with 14 bases sitting between them. The CDR3 extends over 14 amino acids. It was through 5'RACE template switching that TCR cDNA was made, with a universal primer site and UMIs added. TCRdb independently ran MiXCR on the 5' RACE reads; one entry per CDR3 protein. The data show 300,000 to 450,000 distinct CDR3 sequences, roughly 7.5% seen once. General study findings and limits: A large majority of primary-vaccination clones showed up again after the booster (approximately 95% CD4, about 87% CD8). Shared CD4/CD8 clonotypes were a small share, likely from convergent recombination.

The V and J genes are TRBV7-2 and TRBJ2-7; a possible D gene is TRBD2 (6 bases). The sequence was obtained from a man younger than 35 who received the YFV17D yellow fever vaccine. Sequences were derived from PBMCs, sampled approximately 47 days after the first yellow fever vaccination. This CDR3 is CASSQGLVYYEQYF. CDR3 coding DNA: TGTGCCAGCAGCCAGGGACTCGTATACTACGAGCAGTACTTC.